Shown below are 17 T cell receptor beta chains from a single sample sequenced in a study of Graves' ophthalmopathy and Graves' hyperthyroidism. Beta-chain TCR CDR3 regions were amplified from RNA transcripts. First-round RT-PCR with HTBI primers preceded a second-round multiplex PCR. Using its own MiXCR run on the multiplex PCR reads, TCRdb lists one record per CDR3 protein. The sample holds a few hundred thousand distinct CDR3 sequences, around 20% seen once. Sequencing input: peripheral blood. These receptors all stem from a woman between 18 and 29 years old with Graves' ophthalmopathy.

In its sample, this clonotype was seen many times. The gene calls are TRBV25-1 and TRBJ1-5; D call uncertain. Germline lookup yields CDR1 MGHDK and CDR2 SYGVNS. Trimming removed 1 base from V and 4 bases from J, with 8 bases in between. CDR3 length: 14 amino acids. The CDR3 nucleotides read TGTGCCAGCAGTGAATTCAATGAAAATCAGCCCCAGCATTTT. This gives the protein CASSEFNENQPQHF.

This clonotype occurred many times. The chain combines TRBV6-1 with TRBJ2-2, with D maybe TRBD1 (5 bases). V dropped 2 bases and J dropped 6 bases, with 10 bases sitting between them. The CDR3 loop spans 14 amino acids. Looked up from germline, CDR1 is MNHNS and CDR2 is SASEGT. CDR3 residues: CASSEIQGAGELFF. DNA of the CDR3: TGTGCCAGCAGTGAAATACAAGGGGCCGGGGAGCTGTTTTTT.

The table lists this clonotype with many counts. The chain combines TRBV20-1 with TRBJ1-1, with 10 bases lining up with TRBD1. CDR1 and CDR2 from the germline V gene are DFQATT and SNEGSKA (reference sequence). CDR3 length: 14 residues. With 8 bases clipped from V and 0 bases from J, the junction kept 6 bases outside the gene matches. CDR3 sequence reads: CSLPDRGMNTEAFF. The CDR3 coding sequence is TGCAGTCTCCCGGACAGGGGGATGAACACTGAAGCTTTCTTT.

This clonotype turned up a few times. The gene calls are TRBV6-2 or TRBV6-3 and TRBJ1-2; TRBD1 is a possible D gene (5 bases). This CDR3 contains 14 residues. The V gene lost 6 bases and the J gene lost 4 bases, with 15 bases spanning the gap. Germline V gene lookup returns CDR1 MNHEY and CDR2 SVGEGT. The CDR3 reads CASRSTGAVYGYTF. CDR3 sequence (DNA): TGTGCCAGCAGGTCCACCGGGGCTGTCTATGGCTACACCTTC.

This sequence joins TRBV5-4 and TRBJ2-4, with D perhaps given as TRBD1 or TRBD2 (5 bases each). Deletions cut 0 bases from V and 1 base from J, with 23 bases between. The germline CDR1 and CDR2 sequences are SGHNT and YYREEE (reference sequence). The CDR3 totals 20 residues. CDR3 sequence (DNA): TGTGCCAGCAGCTTGGGGCCCGGGGCCCCAGAGGGTACGGCCAAAAACATTCAGTACTTC. Encoded protein: CASSLGPGAPEGTAKNIQYF.

This clonotype turned up a few times. The rearrangement uses TRBV12-3 or TRBV12-4 and TRBJ1-1, with D possibly matching TRBD1 (6 bases). V lost 6 bases and J 3 bases, leaving 17 bases between the germline ends. The CDR3 has 15 residues. The CDR3 reads CASRNNREFDTEAFF. The CDR3 bases are TGTGCCAGCAGGAATAACAGGGAGTTTGACACTGAAGCTTTCTTT.

This sequence joins TRBV3-1 and TRBJ2-5, with TRBD1 matching 7 bases. The germline V gene has CDR1 LGHDT and CDR2 YNNKEL (reference sequence). This CDR3 is 16 amino acids long. The V and J ends lost 5 bases and 4 bases, in that order; junction bases with no gene match: 13. This chain's CDR3 is CASSRILGRGIETQYF. The DNA for the CDR3 is TGTGCCAGCAGCAGAATACTGGGCAGGGGGATAGAGACCCAGTACTTC.

In this sample, this clonotype turned up many times. The chain is built from TRBV15 and TRBJ2-7; a possible D gene is TRBD1 (5 bases). Germline values: CDR1 LNHNV, CDR2 YYDKDF (reference sequence). V lost 4 bases to trimming and J lost 2 bases, with 9 bases between them. The CDR3 sequence is 13 residues long. CDR3 residues: CATSKGKPYEQYF. In DNA form, the CDR3 reads TGTGCCACCAGCAAGGGGAAACCCTACGAGCAGTACTTC. Using reference TRBV15 and TRBJ2-7 for the parts outside the CDR3, the full variable domain is DAMVIQNPRYQVTQFGKPVTLSCSQTLNHNVMYWYQQKSSQAPKLLFHYYDKDFNNEADTPDNFQSRRPNTSFCFLDIRSPGLGDTAMYLCATSKGKPYEQYFGPGTRLTVT.

The chain links TRBV15 to TRBJ1-2; D is perhaps TRBD1 (6 bases). The CDR3 runs to 15 residues. The germline CDR1 and CDR2 sequences are LNHNV and YYDKDF (reference sequence). V was trimmed by 5 bases and J by 4 bases, leaving 17 bases between them. Here the CDR3 reads CATSLDPGATYGYTF. CDR3 in DNA: TGTGCCACCAGCCTTGACCCGGGGGCTACCTATGGCTACACCTTC.

This clonotype was seen at least ten times. This chain joins TRBV4-3 and TRBJ1-1, with D unclear. This CDR3 comprises 15 residues. The V gene's germline CDR1 is LGHNA and CDR2 YSLEER. The V gene lost 4 bases and the J gene lost 0 bases, with 12 bases spanning the gap. CDR3 sequence: CASSREAAMNTEAFF. In DNA, the CDR3 is TGCGCCAGCAGCCGAGAAGCAGCTATGAACACTGAAGCTTTCTTT.

This clonotype was found many times. The chain uses TRBV24-1 and TRBJ2-2; tentatively, D is TRBD1 (6 bases). CDR1 is KGHDR, CDR2 SFDVKD, per germline. The CDR3 is 12 amino acids. V lost 9 bases and J lost 5, with 9 bases in between. The chain's CDR3 is CATQTGTGELFF. CDR3 bases: TGTGCCACCCAAACAGGGACCGGGGAGCTGTTTTTT.

This clonotype was recorded at least ten times. The junction differs from germline at one of its ends, possibly a read error. The chain is built from TRBV7-2 and TRBJ1-1; 10 bases match TRBD1. CDR1 SGHTA and CDR2 FQGNSA come from the germline V gene. This CDR3 comprises 14 residues. The CDR3 sequence: CASSSFPGTGAYQF. The CDR3, as DNA: TGTGCCAGCAGCTCCTTCCCCGGGACAGGGGCTTACCAGTTT.

This clonotype was counted at least ten times. The junction and the germline gene differ at one end; a read error may be behind it. This rearrangement joins TRBV7-7 to TRBJ2-5; perhaps TRBD1 as D (5 bases). The CDR3 consists of 17 residues. Germline V gene sequence: CDR1 SSHAT, CDR2 FNYEAQ (reference sequence). CDR3 sequence (DNA): TGTGCTAGCAGCTCTGGTGGGGCAGGGCCTGGCAAAGAGACCCAGTACTTC. It translates to CASSSGGAGPGKETQYF.

V and J are TRBV10-3 and TRBJ2-7; possibly TRBD1 for D (6 bases). The germline V and J ends were trimmed by 4 bases and 10 bases, with 14 bases remaining between them. There are 12 residues in the CDR3. Looked up from germline, CDR1 is ENHRY and CDR2 is SYGVKD. The CDR3 DNA follows: TGTGCCATCAGTGCGATAGACAGGATTCAGTACTTC. Translated: CAISAIDRIQYF.

V is TRBV7-3 and J is TRBJ1-1; no firm D call. Trimming shortened V by 8 bases and J by 0 bases, and 10 bases separated the two germline ends. Germline loops: CDR1 SGHTA, CDR2 FQGTGA. The CDR3 loop spans 13 amino acids. CDR3 protein: CASALGMNTEAFF. CDR3 DNA: TGTGCCAGCGCCCTGGGGATGAACACTGAAGCTTTCTTT.

This clonotype was detected ten times or more. This rearrangement joins TRBV2 to TRBJ2-7; the match to TRBD1 covers 9 bases. The CDR3 covers 14 residues. The V gene's germline CDR1 is SNHLY and CDR2 FYNNEI. The trim removed 6 bases at V and 2 bases at J, leaving 5 bases unmatched. The CDR3: CASSGTGSPYEQYF. The DNA for the CDR3 is TGTGCCAGCAGCGGGACAGGGTCCCCCTACGAGCAGTACTTC.

The rearrangement links TRBV27 to TRBJ1-2; D is unclear. Germline V gives CDR1 MNHEY, CDR2 SMNVEV (reference sequence). The CDR3 runs 13 residues. V was trimmed by 2 bases and J by 2 bases, leaving 6 bases between them. CDR3 region: CASSLKSNYGYTF. CDR3 coding DNA: TGTGCCAGCAGTTTAAAGTCCAACTATGGCTACACCTTC.